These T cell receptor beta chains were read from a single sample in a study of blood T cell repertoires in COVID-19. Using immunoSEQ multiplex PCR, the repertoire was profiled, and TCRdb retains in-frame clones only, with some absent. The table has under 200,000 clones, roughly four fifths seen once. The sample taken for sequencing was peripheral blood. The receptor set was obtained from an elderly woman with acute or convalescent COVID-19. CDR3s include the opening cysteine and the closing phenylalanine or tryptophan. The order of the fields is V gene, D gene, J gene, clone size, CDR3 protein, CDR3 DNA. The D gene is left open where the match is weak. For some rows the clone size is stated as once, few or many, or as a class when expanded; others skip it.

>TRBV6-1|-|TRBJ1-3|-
CASSDRGPDSGGNTIYF
TGTGCCAGCAGTGACAGGGGACCTGACTCGGGGGGAAACACCATATATTTT
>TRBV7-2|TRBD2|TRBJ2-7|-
CASSTYAGAYEQYF
TGTGCCAGCAGCACATATGCGGGAGCGTACGAGCAGTACTTC
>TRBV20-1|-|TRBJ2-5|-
CSARQKETQYF
TGCAGTGCTAGACAAAAAGAGACCCAGTACTTC
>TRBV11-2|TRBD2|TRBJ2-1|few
CASSRLAGDYNEQFF
TGTGCCAGCAGCCGACTAGCGGGAGACTACAATGAGCAGTTCTTC
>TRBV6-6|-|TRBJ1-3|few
CASLRFSGNTIYF
TGTGCCAGCCTCCGTTTCTCTGGAAACACCATATATTTT
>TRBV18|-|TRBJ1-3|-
CASSPGTGRNTIYF
TGTGCCAGCTCACCAGGAACAGGGCGTAACACCATATATTTT
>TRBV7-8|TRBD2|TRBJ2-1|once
CASSLGGRGKNEQFF
TGTGCCAGCAGCTTAGGCGGGAGGGGAAAAAATGAGCAGTTCTTC
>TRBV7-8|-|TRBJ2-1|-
CASSPLARSYNEQFF
TGTGCCAGCAGCCCCCTAGCCCGGTCTTACAATGAGCAGTTCTTC
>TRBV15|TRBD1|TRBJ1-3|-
CATSLTVDRVKAFSGNTIYF
TGTGCCACCAGCTTAACCGTGGACAGGGTGAAAGCTTTCTCTGGAAACACCATATATTTT
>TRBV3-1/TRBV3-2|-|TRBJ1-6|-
CASSSRQALSNSPLHF
TGTGCCAGCAGCTCACGACAGGCCCTTTCCAATTCACCCCTCCACTTT
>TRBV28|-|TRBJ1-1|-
CASSPGGGTPEAFF
TGTGCCAGCAGCCCGGGGGGAGGGACCCCTGAAGCTTTCTTT
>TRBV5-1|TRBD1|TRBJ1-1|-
CASSRTPPGQLNTEAFF
TGCGCCAGCAGTCGGACCCCCCCGGGACAGCTAAACACTGAAGCTTTCTTT
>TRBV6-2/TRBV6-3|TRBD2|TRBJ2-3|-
CASSPGGGTDTQYF
TGTGCCAGCAGTCCGGGGGGAGGCACAGATACGCAGTATTTT
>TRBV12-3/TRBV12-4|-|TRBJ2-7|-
CATSTASYEQYF
TGTGCCACCTCGACTGCGTCCTACGAGCAGTACTTC
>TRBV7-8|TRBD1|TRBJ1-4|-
CASSLRGRGEKLFF
TGTGCCAGCAGCTTGAGGGGGCGGGGAGAAAAACTGTTTTTT
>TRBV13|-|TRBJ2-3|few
CASSLGLPGSTDTQYF
TGTGCCAGCAGCTTAGGCCTCCCGGGGAGCACAGATACGCAGTATTTT
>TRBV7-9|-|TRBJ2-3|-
CASSLALGGESTDTQYF
TGTGCCAGCAGCTTAGCGTTAGGCGGGGAAAGCACAGATACGCAGTATTTT
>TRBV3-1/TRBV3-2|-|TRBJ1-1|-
CASSPWEADTEAFF
TGTGCCAGCAGCCCCTGGGAGGCGGACACTGAAGCTTTCTTT
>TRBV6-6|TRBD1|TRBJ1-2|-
CASSGPGTGQNYGYTF
TGTGCCAGCTCAGGCCCCGGGACAGGCCAAAACTATGGCTACACCTTC
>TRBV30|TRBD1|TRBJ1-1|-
CAWEQGVGAFF
TGTGCCTGGGAACAGGGGGTCGGTGCTTTCTTT
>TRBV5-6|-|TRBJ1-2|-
CASSPGGDRKSYGYTF
TGTGCCAGCAGCCCTGGTGGAGACAGGAAAAGCTATGGCTACACCTTC
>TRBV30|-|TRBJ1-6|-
CAWTSSTYHNSPLHF
TGTGCCTGGACCAGTTCGACATACCATAATTCACCCCTCCACTTT
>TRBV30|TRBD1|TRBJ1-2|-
CAWTFGPTGASDGYTF
TGTGCCTGGACGTTTGGTCCCACAGGGGCCTCGGATGGCTACACCTTC
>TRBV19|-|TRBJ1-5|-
CASSIGRGFGQPQHF
TGTGCCAGTAGTATCGGCAGGGGTTTCGGTCAGCCCCAGCATTTT
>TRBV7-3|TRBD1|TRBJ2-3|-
CASSDTGGIDTQYF
TGTGCCAGCAGCGATACAGGGGGCATAGATACGCAGTATTTT
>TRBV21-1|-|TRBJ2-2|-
CASSPIRSSGVVDTGELFF
TGTGCCAGCAGCCCTATACGTTCAAGCGGGGTTGTTGACACCGGGGAGCTGTTTTTT
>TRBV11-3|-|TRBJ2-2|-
CASSLDTGELFF
TGTGCCAGCAGCCTCGACACCGGGGAGCTGTTTTTT
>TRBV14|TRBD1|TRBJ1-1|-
CASSQKWTGGTEAFF
TGTGCCAGCAGCCAAAAGTGGACAGGGGGGACTGAAGCTTTCTTT
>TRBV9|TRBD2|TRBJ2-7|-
CASSAGLAYHEQYF
TGTGCCAGCAGCGCGGGACTAGCGTACCACGAGCAGTACTTC
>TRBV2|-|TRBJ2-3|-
CASSGLHTDTQYF
TGTGCCAGCAGTGGACTTCACACAGATACGCAGTATTTT
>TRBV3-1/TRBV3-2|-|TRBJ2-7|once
CASSQADIEQYF
TGTGCCAGCAGCCAAGCCGACATCGAGCAGTACTTC
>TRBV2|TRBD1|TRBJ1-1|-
CASSQNGQGARNTEAFF
TGTGCCAGCAGTCAAAATGGACAGGGGGCGCGGAACACTGAAGCTTTCTTT
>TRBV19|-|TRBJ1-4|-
CASKRADTGPYEKLFF
TGTGCCAGTAAGAGGGCCGACACGGGCCCCTATGAAAAACTGTTTTTT
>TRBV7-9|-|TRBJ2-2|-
CASSPRRAGELFF
TGTGCCAGCAGCCCCCGACGGGCCGGGGAGCTGTTTTTT
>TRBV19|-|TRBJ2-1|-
CATSDRQGLTYNEQFF
TGTGCCACCTCAGACCGTCAGGGACTTACCTACAATGAGCAGTTCTTC
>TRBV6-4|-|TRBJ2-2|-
CASSAELGGELFF
TGTGCCAGCAGTGCGGAGCTCGGCGGGGAGCTGTTTTTT
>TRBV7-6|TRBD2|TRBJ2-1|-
CASSSIAGVGDEQFF
TGTGCCAGCAGCTCAATAGCGGGAGTTGGCGATGAGCAGTTCTTC
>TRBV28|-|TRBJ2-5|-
CASSKWAQGGETQYF
TGTGCCAGCAGCAAATGGGCACAGGGTGGGGAGACCCAGTACTTC
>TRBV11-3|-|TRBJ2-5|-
CASSLADSGSGETQYF
TGTGCCAGCAGCTTAGCGGACTCTGGAAGTGGTGAGACCCAGTACTTC
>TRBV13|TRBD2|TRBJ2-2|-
CASSQPSWEGTGELFF
TGTGCCAGCAGCCAACCTAGCTGGGAGGGCACCGGGGAGCTGTTTTTT